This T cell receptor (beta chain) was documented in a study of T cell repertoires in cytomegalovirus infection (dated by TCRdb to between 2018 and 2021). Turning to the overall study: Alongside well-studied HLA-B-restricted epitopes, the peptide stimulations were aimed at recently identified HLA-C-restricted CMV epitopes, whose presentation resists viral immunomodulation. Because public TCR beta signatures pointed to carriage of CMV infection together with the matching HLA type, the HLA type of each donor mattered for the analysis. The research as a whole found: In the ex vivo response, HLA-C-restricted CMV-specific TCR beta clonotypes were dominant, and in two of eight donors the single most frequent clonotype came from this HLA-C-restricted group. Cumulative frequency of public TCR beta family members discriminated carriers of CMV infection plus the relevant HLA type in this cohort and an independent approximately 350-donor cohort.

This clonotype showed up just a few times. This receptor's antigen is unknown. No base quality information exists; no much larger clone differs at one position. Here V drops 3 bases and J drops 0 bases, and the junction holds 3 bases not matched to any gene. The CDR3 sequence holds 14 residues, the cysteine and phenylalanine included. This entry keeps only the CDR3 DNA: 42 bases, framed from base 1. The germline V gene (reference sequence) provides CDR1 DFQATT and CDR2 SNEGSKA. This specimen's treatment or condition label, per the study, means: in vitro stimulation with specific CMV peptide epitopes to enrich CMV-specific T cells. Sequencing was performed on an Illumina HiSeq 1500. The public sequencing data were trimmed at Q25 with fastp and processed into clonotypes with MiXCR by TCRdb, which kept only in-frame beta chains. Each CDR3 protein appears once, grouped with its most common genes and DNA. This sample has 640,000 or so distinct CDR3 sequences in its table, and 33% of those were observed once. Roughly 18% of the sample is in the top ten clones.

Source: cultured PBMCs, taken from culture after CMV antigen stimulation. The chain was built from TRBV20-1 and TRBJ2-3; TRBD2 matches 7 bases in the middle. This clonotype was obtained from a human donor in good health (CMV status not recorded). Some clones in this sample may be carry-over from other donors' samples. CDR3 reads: CSARSGGSTDTQYF. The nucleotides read TGCAGTGCTAGGTCCGGGGGGAGCACAGATACGCAGTATTTT.